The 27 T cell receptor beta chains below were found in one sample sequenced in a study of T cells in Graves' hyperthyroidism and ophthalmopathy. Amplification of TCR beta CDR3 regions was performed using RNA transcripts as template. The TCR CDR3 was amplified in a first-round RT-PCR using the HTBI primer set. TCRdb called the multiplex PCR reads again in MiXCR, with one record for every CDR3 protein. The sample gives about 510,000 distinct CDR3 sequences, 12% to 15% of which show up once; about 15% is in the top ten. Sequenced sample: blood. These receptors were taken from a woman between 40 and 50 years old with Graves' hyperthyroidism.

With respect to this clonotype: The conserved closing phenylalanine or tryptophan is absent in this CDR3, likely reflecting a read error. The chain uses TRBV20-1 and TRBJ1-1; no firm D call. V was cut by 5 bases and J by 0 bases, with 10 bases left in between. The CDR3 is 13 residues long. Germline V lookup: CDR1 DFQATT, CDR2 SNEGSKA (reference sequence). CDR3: CSAQDAMNTEAFL. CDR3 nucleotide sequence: TGCAGTGCTCAGGACGCAATGAACACTGAAGCTTTCTTA.

In nucleotides, the CDR3 is TGTGCCAGTAGTCGGGACAGGGTAGGACTCGAGCAGTACTTC. Amino acids: CASSRDRVGLEQYF. V gene TRBV19 combines with J gene TRBJ2-7, with TRBD1 matching over 9 bases. After removal of 5 bases from V and 6 bases from J, the junction contained 8 bases not matched to a gene. This CDR3 spans 14 amino acids. CDR1 and CDR2 (germline): LNHDA, SQIVND (reference sequence). The variable domain in full, completed from reference TRBV19 and TRBJ2-7, reads DGGITQSPKYLFRKEGQNVTLSCEQNLNHDAMYWYRQDPGQGLRLIYYSQIVNDFQKGDIAEGYSVSREKKESFPLTVTSAQKNPTAFYLCASSRDRVGLEQYFGPGTRLTVT.

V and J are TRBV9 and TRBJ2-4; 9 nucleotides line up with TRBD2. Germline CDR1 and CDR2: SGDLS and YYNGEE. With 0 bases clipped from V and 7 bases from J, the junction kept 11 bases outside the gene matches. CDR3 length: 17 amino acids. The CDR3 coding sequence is TGTGCCAGCAGCGTAGCTCCCACTAGCGGGCGAGAGAACATTCAGTACTTC. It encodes CASSVAPTSGRENIQYF.

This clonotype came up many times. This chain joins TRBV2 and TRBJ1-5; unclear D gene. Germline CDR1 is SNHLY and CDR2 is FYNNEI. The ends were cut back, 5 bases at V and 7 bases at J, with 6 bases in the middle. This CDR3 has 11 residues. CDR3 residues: CASSWEQPQHF. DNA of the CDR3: TGTGCCAGCAGTTGGGAACAGCCCCAGCATTTT.

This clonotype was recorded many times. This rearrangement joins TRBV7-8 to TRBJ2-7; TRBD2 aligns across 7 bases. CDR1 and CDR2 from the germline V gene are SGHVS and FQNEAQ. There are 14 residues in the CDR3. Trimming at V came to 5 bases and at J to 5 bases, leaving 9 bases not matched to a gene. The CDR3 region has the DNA TGTGCCAGCAGCACTGGACTAGATTCAGACGAGCAGTACTTC. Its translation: CASSTGLDSDEQYF.

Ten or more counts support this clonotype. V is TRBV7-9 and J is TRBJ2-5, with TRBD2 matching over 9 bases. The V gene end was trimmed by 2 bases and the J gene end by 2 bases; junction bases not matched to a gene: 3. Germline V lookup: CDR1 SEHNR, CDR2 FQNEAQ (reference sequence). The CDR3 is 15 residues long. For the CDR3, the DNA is TGTGCCAGCAGCTTAAGCGGGAGGCTTCAAGAGACCCAGTACTTC. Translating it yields CASSLSGRLQETQYF.

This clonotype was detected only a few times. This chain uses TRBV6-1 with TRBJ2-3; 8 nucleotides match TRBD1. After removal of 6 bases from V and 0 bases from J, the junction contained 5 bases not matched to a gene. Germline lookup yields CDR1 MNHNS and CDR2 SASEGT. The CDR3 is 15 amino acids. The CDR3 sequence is CASRSDRASTDTQYF. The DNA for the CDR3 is TGTGCCAGCAGGTCGGACAGGGCTAGCACAGATACGCAGTATTTT.

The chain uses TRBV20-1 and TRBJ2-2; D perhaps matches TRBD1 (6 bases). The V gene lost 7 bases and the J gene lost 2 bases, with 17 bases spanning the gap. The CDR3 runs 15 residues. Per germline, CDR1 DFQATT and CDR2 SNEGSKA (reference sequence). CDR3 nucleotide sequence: TGCAGTGTGCAAAATTACAGGGTAAACACCGGGGAGCTGTTTTTT. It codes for CSVQNYRVNTGELFF.

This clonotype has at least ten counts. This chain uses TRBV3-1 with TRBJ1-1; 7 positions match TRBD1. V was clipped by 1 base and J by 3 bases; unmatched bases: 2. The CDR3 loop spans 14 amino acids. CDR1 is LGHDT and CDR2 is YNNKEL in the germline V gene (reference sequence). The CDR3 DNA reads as TGTGCCAGCAGCCAAGGACAGGGAGACACTGAAGCTTTCTTT. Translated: CASSQGQGDTEAFF.

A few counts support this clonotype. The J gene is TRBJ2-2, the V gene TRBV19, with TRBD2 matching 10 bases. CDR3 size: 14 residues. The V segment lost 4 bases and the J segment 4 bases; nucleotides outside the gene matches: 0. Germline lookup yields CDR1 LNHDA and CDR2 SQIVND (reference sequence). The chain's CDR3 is CASSTSGSTGELFF. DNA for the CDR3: TGTGCCAGTAGTACTAGCGGGAGCACCGGGGAGCTGTTTTTT. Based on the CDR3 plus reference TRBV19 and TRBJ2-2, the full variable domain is DGGITQSPKYLFRKEGQNVTLSCEQNLNHDAMYWYRQDPGQGLRLIYYSQIVNDFQKGDIAEGYSVSREKKESFPLTVTSAQKNPTAFYLCASSTSGSTGELFFGEGSRLTVL.

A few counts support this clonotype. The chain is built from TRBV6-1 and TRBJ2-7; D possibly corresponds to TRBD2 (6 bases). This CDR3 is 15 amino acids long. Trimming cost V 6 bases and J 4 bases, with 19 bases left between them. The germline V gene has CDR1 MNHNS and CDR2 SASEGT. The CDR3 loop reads CASSGDSWGEYEQYF. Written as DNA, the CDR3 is TGTGCCAGCAGCGGAGACTCGTGGGGGGAGTACGAGCAGTACTTC.

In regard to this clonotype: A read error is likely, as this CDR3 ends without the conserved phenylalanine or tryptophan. The CDR3 loop reads CASGETSGTVNEQFS. The CDR3 DNA reads TGTGCCAGCGGCGAGACTAGCGGGACTGTCAATGAGCAGTTCTCC. This chain connects TRBV11-2 to TRBJ2-1; the match to TRBD2 covers 11 bases. With V trimmed by 8 bases and J by 6 bases, 9 bases remained unmatched. The CDR3 extends over 15 amino acids. The germline CDR1 and CDR2 sequences are SGHAT and FQNNGV.

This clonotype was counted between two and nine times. CDR3 in DNA: TGTGCCACCAGCAGAAACAGGGATACCTACGAGCAGTACTTC. It encodes CATSRNRDTYEQYF. The gene calls are TRBV15 and TRBJ2-7; TRBD1 might be the D (6 bases). The germline V gene has CDR1 LNHNV and CDR2 YYDKDF (reference sequence). The CDR3 consists of 14 residues. Between the trimmed V and J ends, which lost 2 bases and 2 bases, there was a span of 10 bases.

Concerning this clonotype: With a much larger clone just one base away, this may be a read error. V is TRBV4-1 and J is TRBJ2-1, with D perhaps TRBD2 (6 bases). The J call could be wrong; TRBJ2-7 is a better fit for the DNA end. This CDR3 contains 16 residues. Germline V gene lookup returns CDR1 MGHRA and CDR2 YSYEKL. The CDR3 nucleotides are TGCGCCAGCAGCCAAGGGGTCGGGAGCTCCTACAATGAGCAGTACTTC. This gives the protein CASSQGVGSSYNEQYF.

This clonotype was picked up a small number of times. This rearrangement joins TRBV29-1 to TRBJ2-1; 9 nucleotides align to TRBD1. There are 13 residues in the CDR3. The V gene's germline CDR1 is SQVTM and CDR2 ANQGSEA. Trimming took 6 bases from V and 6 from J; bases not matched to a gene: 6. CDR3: CSVRDRVINEQFF. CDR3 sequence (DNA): TGCAGCGTCCGGGACAGGGTAATCAATGAGCAGTTCTTC.

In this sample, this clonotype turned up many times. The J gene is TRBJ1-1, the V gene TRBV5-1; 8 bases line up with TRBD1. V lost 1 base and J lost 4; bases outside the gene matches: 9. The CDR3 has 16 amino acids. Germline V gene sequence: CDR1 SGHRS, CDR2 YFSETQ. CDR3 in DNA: TGCGCCAGCAGCTTGATAGGACAGGGAGGTGGCACTGAAGCTTTCTTT. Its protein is CASSLIGQGGGTEAFF.

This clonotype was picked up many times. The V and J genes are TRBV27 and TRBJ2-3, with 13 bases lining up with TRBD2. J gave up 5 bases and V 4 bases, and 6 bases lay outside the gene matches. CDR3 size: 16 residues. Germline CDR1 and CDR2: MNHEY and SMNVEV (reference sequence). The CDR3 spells CASSSSRTSGRDTQYF. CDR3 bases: TGTGCCAGCAGTTCGTCAAGGACTAGCGGGAGAGATACGCAGTATTTT.

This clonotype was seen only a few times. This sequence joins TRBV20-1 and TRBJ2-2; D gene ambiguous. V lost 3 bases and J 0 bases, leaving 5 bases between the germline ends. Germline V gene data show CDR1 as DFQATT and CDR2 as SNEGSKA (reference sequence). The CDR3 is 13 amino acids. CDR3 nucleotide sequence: TGCAGTGCTAGTATCCCGAACACCGGGGAGCTGTTTTTT. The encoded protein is CSASIPNTGELFF.

The CDR3 DNA is TGTGCCAGCAGCGGACTAGCGGGAGGGTCAGAGACCCAGTACTTC. Its protein product is CASSGLAGGSETQYF. The chain employs TRBV28 and TRBJ2-5; 15 bases fit TRBD2. The CDR3 is made up of 15 amino acids. Germline values: CDR1 MDHEN, CDR2 SYDVKM. V gave up 6 bases and J gave up 4 bases; unmatched junction bases: 3.

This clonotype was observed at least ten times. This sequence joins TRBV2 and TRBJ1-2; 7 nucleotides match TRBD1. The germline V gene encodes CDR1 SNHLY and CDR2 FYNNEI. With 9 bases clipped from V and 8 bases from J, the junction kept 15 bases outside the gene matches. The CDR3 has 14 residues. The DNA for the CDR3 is TGTGCCAGGGAAGAGACAGGGATGGATGTGGGCTACACCTTC. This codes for CAREETGMDVGYTF.

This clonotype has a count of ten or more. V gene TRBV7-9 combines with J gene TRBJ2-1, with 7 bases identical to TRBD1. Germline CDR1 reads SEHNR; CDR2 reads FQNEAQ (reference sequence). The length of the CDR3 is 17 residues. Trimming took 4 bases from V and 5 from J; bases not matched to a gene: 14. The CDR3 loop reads CASSSRGRQGVNNEQFF. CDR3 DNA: TGTGCCAGCAGCTCGAGGGGGCGGCAGGGGGTTAACAATGAGCAGTTCTTC.

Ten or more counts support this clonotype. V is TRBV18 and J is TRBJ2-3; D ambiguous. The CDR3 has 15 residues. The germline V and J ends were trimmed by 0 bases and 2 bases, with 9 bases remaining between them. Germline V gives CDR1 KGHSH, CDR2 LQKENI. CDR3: CASSPPSAFTDTQYF. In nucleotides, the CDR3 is TGTGCCAGCTCACCACCGTCCGCGTTCACAGATACGCAGTATTTT.

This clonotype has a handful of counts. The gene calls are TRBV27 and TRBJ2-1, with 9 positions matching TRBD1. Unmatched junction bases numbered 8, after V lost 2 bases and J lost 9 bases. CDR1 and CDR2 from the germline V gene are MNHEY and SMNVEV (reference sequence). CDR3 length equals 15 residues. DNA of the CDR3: TGTGCCAGCAGTTTAGGGGACAGGGACATCGGTGAGCAGTTCTTC. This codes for CASSLGDRDIGEQFF.

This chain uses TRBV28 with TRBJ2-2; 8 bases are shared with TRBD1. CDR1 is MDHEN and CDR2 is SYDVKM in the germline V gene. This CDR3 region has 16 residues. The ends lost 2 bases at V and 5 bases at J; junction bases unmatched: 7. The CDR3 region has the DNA TGTGCCAGCAGTTTAGGCCCGGACAGGGAAACCGGGGAGCTGTTTTTT. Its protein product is CASSLGPDRETGELFF.

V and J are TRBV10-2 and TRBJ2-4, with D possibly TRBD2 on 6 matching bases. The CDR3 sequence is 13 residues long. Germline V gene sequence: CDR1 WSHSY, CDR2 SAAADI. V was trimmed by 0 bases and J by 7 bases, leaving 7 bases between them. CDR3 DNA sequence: TGCGCCAGCAGTGAGTCGGCGGGGAACATTCAGTACTTC. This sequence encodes CASSESAGNIQYF.

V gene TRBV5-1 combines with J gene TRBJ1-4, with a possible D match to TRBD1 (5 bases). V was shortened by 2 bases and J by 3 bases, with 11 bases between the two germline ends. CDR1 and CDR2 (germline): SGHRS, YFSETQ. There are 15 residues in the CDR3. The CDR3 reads CASSFTGLSNEKLFF. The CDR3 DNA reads TGCGCCAGCAGCTTCACAGGTCTGTCTAATGAAAAACTGTTTTTT.

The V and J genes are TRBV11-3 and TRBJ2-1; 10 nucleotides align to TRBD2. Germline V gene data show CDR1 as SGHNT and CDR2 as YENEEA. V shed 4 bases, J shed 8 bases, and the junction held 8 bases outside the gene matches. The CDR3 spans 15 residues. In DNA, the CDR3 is TGTGCCAGCAGCTCACTGGGACTAGCGCGTTATGAGCAGTTCTTC. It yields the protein CASSSLGLARYEQFF.